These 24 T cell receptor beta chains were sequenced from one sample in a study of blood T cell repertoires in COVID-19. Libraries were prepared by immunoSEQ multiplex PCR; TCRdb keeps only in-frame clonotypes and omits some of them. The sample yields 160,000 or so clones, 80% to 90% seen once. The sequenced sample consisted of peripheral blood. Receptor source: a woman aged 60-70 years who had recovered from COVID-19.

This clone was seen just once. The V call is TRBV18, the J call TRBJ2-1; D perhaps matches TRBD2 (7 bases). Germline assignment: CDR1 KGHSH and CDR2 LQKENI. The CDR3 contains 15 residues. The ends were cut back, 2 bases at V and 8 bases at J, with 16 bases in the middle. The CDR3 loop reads CASSPRWGGRDEQFF. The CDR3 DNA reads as TGTGCCAGCTCACCAAGATGGGGGGGCCGAGATGAGCAGTTCTTC. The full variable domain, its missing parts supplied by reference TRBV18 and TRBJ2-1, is NAGVMQNPRHLVRRRGQEARLRCSPMKGHSHVYWYRQLPEEGLKFMVYLQKENIIDESGMPKERFSAEFPKEGPSILRIQQVVRGDSAAYFCASSPRWGGRDEQFFGPGTRLTVL.

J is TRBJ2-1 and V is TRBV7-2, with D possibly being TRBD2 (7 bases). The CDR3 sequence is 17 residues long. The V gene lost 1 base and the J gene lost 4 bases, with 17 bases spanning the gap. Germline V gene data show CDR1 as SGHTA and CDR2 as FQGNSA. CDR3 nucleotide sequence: TGTGCCAGCAGCTTAGTATATTGGGGGGGGACATACAATGAGCAGTTCTTC. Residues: CASSLVYWGGTYNEQFF.

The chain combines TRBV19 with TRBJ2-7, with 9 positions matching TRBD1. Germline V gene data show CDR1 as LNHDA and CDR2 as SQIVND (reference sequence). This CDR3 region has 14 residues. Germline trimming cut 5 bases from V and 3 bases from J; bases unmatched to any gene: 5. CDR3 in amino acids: CASSGGQGDYEQYF. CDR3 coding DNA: TGTGCCAGTAGTGGGGGACAGGGAGACTACGAGCAGTACTTC.

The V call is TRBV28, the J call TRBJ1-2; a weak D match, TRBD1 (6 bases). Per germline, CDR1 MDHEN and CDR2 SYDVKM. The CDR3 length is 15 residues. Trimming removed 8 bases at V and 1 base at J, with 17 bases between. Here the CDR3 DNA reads TGTGCCAGCCAAACGACGGACAGCTTTAACTATGGCTACACCTTC. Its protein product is CASQTTDSFNYGYTF.

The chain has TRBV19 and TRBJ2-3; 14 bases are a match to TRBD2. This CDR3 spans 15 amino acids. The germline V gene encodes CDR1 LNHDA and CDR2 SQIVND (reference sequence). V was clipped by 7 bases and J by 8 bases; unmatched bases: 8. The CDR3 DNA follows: TGTGCCAGTAACGCCGGGACTAGCGGGGGAGGTACGCAGTATTTT. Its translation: CASNAGTSGGGTQYF.

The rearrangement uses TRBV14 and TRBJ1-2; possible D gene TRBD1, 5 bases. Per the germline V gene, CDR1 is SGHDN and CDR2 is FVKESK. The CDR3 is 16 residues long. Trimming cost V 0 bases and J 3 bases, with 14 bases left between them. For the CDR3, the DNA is TGTGCCAGCAGCCAAGATGTTCGCAGGGAGGACTATGGCTACACCTTC. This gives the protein CASSQDVRREDYGYTF.

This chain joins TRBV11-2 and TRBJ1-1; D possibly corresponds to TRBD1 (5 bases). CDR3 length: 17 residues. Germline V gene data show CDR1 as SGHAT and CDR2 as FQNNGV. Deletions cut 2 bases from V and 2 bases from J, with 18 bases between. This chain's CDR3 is CASSLNNAGRYNTEAFF. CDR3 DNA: TGTGCCAGCAGCTTAAATAACGCGGGGCGTTACAACACTGAAGCTTTCTTT.

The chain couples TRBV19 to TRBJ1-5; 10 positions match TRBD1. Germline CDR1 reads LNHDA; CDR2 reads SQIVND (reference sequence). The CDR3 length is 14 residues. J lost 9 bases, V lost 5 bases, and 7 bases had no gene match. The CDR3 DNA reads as TGTGCCAGTAGTTGGGACAGGGGAACGGGGCCCCAGCATTTT. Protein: CASSWDRGTGPQHF.

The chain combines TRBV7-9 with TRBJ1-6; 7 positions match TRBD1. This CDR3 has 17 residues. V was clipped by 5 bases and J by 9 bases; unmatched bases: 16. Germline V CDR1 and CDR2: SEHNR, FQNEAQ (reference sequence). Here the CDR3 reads CASSPSGKQGKGSPLHF. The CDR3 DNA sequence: TGTGCCAGCAGCCCCTCGGGAAAACAGGGGAAGGGTTCACCCCTCCACTTT.

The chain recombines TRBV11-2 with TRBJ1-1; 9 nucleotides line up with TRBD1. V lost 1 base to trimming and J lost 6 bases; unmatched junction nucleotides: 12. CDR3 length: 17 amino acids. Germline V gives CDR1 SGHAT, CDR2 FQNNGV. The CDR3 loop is CASSLAHPGTGPAEAFF. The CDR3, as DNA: TGTGCCAGCAGCTTAGCACATCCCGGGACAGGGCCCGCTGAAGCTTTCTTT.

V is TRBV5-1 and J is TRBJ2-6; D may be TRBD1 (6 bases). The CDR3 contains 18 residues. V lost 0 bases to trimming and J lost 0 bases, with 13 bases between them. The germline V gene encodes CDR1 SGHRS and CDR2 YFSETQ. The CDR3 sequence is CASSLVGQGLSGANVLTF. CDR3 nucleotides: TGCGCCAGCAGCTTGGTAGGTCAGGGGCTCTCTGGGGCCAACGTCCTGACTTTC.

CDR3 sequence: CASRLRDSSYEQYF. CDR3 bases: TGTGCCAGCAGACTCCGGGACAGTAGCTACGAGCAGTACTTC. This chain connects TRBV2 to TRBJ2-7; 7 bases align to TRBD1. The trim removed 6 bases at V and 3 bases at J, leaving 8 bases unmatched. From germline, CDR1 is SNHLY and CDR2 FYNNEI. This CDR3 contains 14 residues.

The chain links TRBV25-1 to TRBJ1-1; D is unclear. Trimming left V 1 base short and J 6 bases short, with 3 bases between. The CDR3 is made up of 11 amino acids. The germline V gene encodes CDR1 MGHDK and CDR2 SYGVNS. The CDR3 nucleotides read TGTGCCAGCAGTGAATCCGCTGAAGCTTTCTTT. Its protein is CASSESAEAFF.

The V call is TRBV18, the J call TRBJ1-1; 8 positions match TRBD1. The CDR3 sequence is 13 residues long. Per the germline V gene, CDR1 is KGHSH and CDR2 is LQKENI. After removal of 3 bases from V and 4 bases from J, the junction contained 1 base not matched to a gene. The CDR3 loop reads CASSPGTGTEAFF. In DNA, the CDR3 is TGTGCCAGCTCACCGGGGACAGGCACTGAAGCTTTCTTT.

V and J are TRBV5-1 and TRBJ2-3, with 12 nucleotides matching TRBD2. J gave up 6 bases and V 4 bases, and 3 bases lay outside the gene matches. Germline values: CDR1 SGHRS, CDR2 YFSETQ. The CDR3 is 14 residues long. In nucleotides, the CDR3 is TGCGCCAGCAGCCCCGGACTAGCGGGGGATACGCAGTATTTT. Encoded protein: CASSPGLAGDTQYF.

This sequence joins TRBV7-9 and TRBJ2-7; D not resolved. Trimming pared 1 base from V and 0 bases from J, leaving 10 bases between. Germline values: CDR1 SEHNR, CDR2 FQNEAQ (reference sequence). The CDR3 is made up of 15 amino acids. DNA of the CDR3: TGTGCCAGCAGCTTAGGGCAGATTTCCTCCTACGAGCAGTACTTC. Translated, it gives CASSLGQISSYEQYF. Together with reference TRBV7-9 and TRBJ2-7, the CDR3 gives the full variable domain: DTGVSQNPRHKITKRGQNVTFRCDPISEHNRLYWYRQTLGQGPEFLTYFQNEAQLEKSRLLSDRFSAERPKGSFSTLEIQRTEQGDSAMYLCASSLGQISSYEQYFGPGTRLTVT.

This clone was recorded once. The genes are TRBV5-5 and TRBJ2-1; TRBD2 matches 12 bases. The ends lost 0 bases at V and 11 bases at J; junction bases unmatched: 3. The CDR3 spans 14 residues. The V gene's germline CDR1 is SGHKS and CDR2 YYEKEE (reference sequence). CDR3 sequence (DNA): TGTGCCAGCAGCTTGGGGACTAGCGGGGAAAAGCAGTTCTTC. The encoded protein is CASSLGTSGEKQFF. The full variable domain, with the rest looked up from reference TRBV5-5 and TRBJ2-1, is DAGVTQSPTHLIKTRGQQVTLRCSPISGHKSVSWYQQVLGQGPQFIFQYYEKEERGRGNFPDRFSARQFPNYSSELNVNALLLGDSALYLCASSLGTSGEKQFFGPGTRLTVL.

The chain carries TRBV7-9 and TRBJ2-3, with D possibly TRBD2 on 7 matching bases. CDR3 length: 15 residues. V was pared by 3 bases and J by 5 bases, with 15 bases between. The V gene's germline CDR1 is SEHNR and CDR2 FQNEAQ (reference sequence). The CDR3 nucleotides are TGTGCCAGCAGCTTCGGAGGGGGGGCTGAAGATACGCAGTATTTT. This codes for CASSFGGGAEDTQYF.

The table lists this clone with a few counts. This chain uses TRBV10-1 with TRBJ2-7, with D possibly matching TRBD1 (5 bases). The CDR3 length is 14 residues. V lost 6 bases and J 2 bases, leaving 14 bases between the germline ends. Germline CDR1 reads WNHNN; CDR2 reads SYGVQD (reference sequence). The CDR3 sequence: CASRQGYPTYEQYF. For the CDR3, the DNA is TGCGCCAGCAGGCAGGGCTACCCCACCTACGAGCAGTACTTC.

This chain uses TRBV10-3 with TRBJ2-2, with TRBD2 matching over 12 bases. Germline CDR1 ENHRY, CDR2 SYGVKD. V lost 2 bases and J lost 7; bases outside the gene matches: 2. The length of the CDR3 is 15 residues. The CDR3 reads CAISETSGGIGELFF. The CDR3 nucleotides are TGTGCCATCAGTGAGACTAGCGGGGGGATCGGGGAGCTGTTTTTT.

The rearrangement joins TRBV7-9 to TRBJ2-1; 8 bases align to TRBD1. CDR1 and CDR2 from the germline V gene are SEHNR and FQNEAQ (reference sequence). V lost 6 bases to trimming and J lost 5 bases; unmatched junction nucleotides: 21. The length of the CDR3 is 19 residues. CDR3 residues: CASRRRTSSRDRFDNEQFF. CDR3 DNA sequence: TGTGCCAGCAGACGACGAACATCCTCAAGGGACAGGTTTGACAATGAGCAGTTCTTC.

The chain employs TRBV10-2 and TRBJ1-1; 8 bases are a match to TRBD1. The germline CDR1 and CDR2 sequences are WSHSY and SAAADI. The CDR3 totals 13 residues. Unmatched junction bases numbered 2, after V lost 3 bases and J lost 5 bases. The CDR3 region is CASSEQGGTEAFF. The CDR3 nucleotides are TGCGCCAGCAGTGAACAGGGGGGTACTGAAGCTTTCTTT.

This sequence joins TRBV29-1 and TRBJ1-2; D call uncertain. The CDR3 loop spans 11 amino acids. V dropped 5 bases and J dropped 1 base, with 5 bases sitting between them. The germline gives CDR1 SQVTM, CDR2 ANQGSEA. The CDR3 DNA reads TGCAGCGTTAACATTAACTATGGCTACACCTTC. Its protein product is CSVNINYGYTF.

CDR3 sequence: CASSRAEGWETQYF. Here the CDR3 DNA reads TGTGCCAGCAGCCGAGCGGAGGGGTGGGAGACCCAGTACTTC. V usage is TRBV7-8 and J usage is TRBJ2-5; D perhaps matches TRBD2 (6 bases). This CDR3 spans 14 amino acids. V lost 5 bases, J lost 5 bases, and 15 bases lay in between. The germline V gene encodes CDR1 SGHVS and CDR2 FQNEAQ.